Shown below are 11 T cell receptor beta chains from a single sample sequenced in a study of human T cells and chemical hapten exposure. As for time point: patch test 3, about 24 weeks after DPC sensitization. Treatment indicated: therapeutic diphenylcyclopropenone sensitization with weekly scalp DPC. TCRdb itself ran the RACE reads through MiXCR, one entry per CDR3 protein. The table has about 200,000 distinct CDR3 sequences, approximately 24% seen once. The material was whole blood, obtained in connection with sensitization to the hapten diphenylcyclopropenone (DPC). All receptors come from a woman aged 40 to 50 with alopecia areata. Some clones in this sample may be carry-over from other donors' samples.

This clonotype has only a few counts. The chain employs TRBV29-1 and TRBJ2-7, with 7 bases aligning to TRBD1. The V segment lost 1 base and the J segment 9 bases; nucleotides outside the gene matches: 27. The CDR3 has 19 residues. Per germline, CDR1 SQVTM and CDR2 ANQGSEA. DNA for the CDR3: TGCAGCGTTGAAGCCCCGGCCCCACATTTCGACAGGGTAATAGTTCGGCAGTACTTC. This sequence encodes CSVEAPAPHFDRVIVRQYF.

V gene TRBV27 combines with J gene TRBJ2-1; 12 positions agree with TRBD2. Germline V CDR1 and CDR2: MNHEY, SMNVEV (reference sequence). Germline trimming cut 4 bases from V and 6 bases from J; bases unmatched to any gene: 7. The CDR3 loop spans 16 amino acids. CDR3 loop: CASSSLLAGGPNEQFF. The DNA of the CDR3 is TGTGCCAGCAGTTCCCTACTAGCGGGAGGCCCCAATGAGCAGTTCTTC.

The genes are TRBV7-2 and TRBJ2-3, with TRBD2 matching over 7 bases. There are 16 residues in the CDR3. In germline, CDR1 is SGHTA, CDR2 FQGNSA. The V gene end was trimmed by 1 base and the J gene end by 2 bases; junction bases not matched to a gene: 6. The CDR3 spells CASSLGASGTTDTQYF. The CDR3 nucleotides read TGTGCCAGCAGCTTAGGGGCTAGCGGAACCACAGATACGCAGTATTTT.

This clonotype has more than one count but fewer than ten. This chain uses TRBV7-2 with TRBJ2-2; D ambiguous. Deletions cut 3 bases from V and 2 bases from J, with 4 bases between. The CDR3 is 13 amino acids. CDR1 is SGHTA and CDR2 is FQGNSA in the germline V gene. DNA of the CDR3: TGTGCCAGCAGCTTCGGAAACACCGGGGAGCTGTTTTTT. Amino acid sequence: CASSFGNTGELFF.

Only a few counts were recorded for this clonotype. V and J are TRBV27 and TRBJ2-5; D is uncertain. Trimming took off 2 bases at V and 5 bases at J, with 9 bases between the two ends. The V gene's germline CDR1 is MNHEY and CDR2 SMNVEV (reference sequence). There are 13 residues in the CDR3. DNA of the CDR3: TGTGCCAGCAGTTTAGAAGGTTCGGAGACCCAGTACTTC. This sequence encodes CASSLEGSETQYF.

In this sample, this clonotype turned up many times. V gene TRBV2 combines with J gene TRBJ2-2; D gene ambiguous. V was trimmed by 3 bases and J by 0 bases, leaving 8 bases between them. Germline assignment: CDR1 SNHLY and CDR2 FYNNEI. The CDR3 runs to 15 residues. CDR3 region: CASSDWSTNTGELFF. CDR3 nucleotides: TGTGCCAGCAGTGATTGGAGTACGAACACCGGGGAGCTGTTTTTT.

The CDR3 spells CSVEGAGWNTEAFF. Written as DNA, the CDR3 is TGCAGCGTTGAAGGGGCAGGCTGGAACACTGAAGCTTTCTTT. V and J are TRBV29-1 and TRBJ1-1; D gene uncertain. Germline V gives CDR1 SQVTM, CDR2 ANQGSEA. This CDR3 is built from 14 residues. V lost 1 base and J lost 1, with 10 bases in between.

This clonotype was seen many times. The rearrangement uses TRBV10-3 and TRBJ1-5, with D tentatively TRBD1 (5 bases). The CDR3 length is 14 residues. Trimming cost V 5 bases and J 3 bases, with 11 bases left between them. CDR1 and CDR2 from the germline V gene are ENHRY and SYGVKD. The CDR3 reads CAISKQESNQPQHF. CDR3 coding DNA: TGTGCCATCAGTAAACAGGAGTCCAATCAGCCCCAGCATTTT.

The chain joins TRBV6-2 or TRBV6-3 to TRBJ2-7; 8 nucleotides align to TRBD1. This CDR3 region has 13 residues. CDR1 MNHEY and CDR2 SVGEGT come from the germline V gene. The junction had 6 bases not matched to a gene; V was cut back by 4 bases and J by 7 bases. CDR3 sequence (DNA): TGTGCCAGCAGTTCGTCCCGGGACAGGGAGCAGTACTTC. Translating gives CASSSSRDREQYF.

The rearrangement joins TRBV29-1 to TRBJ1-5; 9 bases line up with TRBD1. Germline CDR1 SQVTM, CDR2 ANQGSEA. The CDR3 runs 12 residues. V was pared by 6 bases and J by 6 bases, with 3 bases of the junction left unmatched. Here the CDR3 DNA reads TGCAGCGTGGGACAGGGATTTCAGCCCCAGCATTTT. Amino acids: CSVGQGFQPQHF.

The chain uses TRBV2 and TRBJ2-7; tentatively, D is TRBD2 (6 bases). Germline V gives CDR1 SNHLY, CDR2 FYNNEI. V was trimmed by 8 bases and J by 0 bases, leaving 8 bases between them. The CDR3 sequence is 12 residues long. The CDR3 region has the DNA TGTGCCAGCCGGGACTTCTCCTACGAGCAGTACTTC. Protein product: CASRDFSYEQYF.